One T cell receptor (beta chain) is described in this entry. Its antigen specificity is not known. Base qualities are not recorded, but no much larger clone differs from it by a single base. The CDR3 regions of human TCRbeta chains were analyzed by immunosequencing. The original pipeline was this. Repertoire TCRs were matched against a reference library of SARS-CoV-2-specific TCRs generated with the MIRA antigen-specificity platform. Breadth was defined as the fraction of unique TCRs that were SARS-CoV-2-associated, and depth was defined as the fraction of total T cells that were SARS-CoV-2-associated. Each spike-specific TCR was assigned to its reactive spike region and to a CD4 or CD8 class using the MIRA data. Log10-transformed breadth and depth values were compared by one-way ANOVA with Sidak's multiple comparisons tests. The immuneACCESS repertoire file appears here via TCRdb, limited to in-frame rearrangements. These files lack a portion of the clones; in checked studies, under half of the deficit traces to unresolved V genes, and the cause of the others is not known. The V and J calls and clone size were taken over from that table, and D and trimming were inferred from the DNA. Counted in this sample were 95,000 to 150,000 clones; 80% to 90% of them appeared once. The top ten constitute around 10% of the sample.

This entry is derived from a study of T cell responses to AZD1222 COVID-19 vaccine (dated by TCRdb to about 2021). In the study overall: TCR sequencing covered over 230 trial participants: 207 given two doses of AZD1222 and around 26 given two doses of MenACWY control vaccine. Trial participants were enrolled by age into 18-55, 56-69 and 70-plus year subgroups, with roughly 160, 29 and 62 TCR-sequenced participants respectively.

Study-wide findings and limitations: Reportedly, close to half of the unique spike-specific TCRs recognized epitopes lying outside the regions that are mutated in the B.1.351 and B.1.1.7 variants. Because no day 14 peak-response samples were available, repertoires were characterized only after the peak T cell response. Conclusions about previously exposed vaccinees were limited because only a handful of AZD1222 recipients were SARS-CoV-2 seropositive at baseline. Vaccine-associated CD4 TCRs spanned the whole spike protein, with dominant responses in regions 160-218 and 743-854. Most participants were white British and females outnumbered males, and the authors suggested that clonal diversity may have been underestimated. The 56-69-year group was small, and its depth increase did not reach significance, likely because of low power. After two AZD1222 doses, spike-specific TCR breadth and depth were significantly higher than at day 0 and than in MenACWY recipients.

V and J are truncated by 0 bases and 0 bases respectively, leaving an intervening sequence of 6 bases. CDR1 LGHNA and CDR2 YNFKEQ are derived from the germline V gene. Including the terminal cysteine and phenylalanine, the CDR3 comprises 15 residues. Left in the record is the CDR3 DNA by itself, 45 bases read in frame from the first base. In the paper's terms, the time point label means: baseline before first vaccination. Explained via the paper, the treatment or condition label denotes: meningococcal conjugate vaccine given as trial control. The vaccinee samples were drawn from two UK trials, COV001 and COV002, one of which was a single-blind randomized controlled phase 2/3 trial testing AZD1222 (ChAdOx1 nCoV-19) in healthy adults. For TCRbeta chain sequencing, PBMC samples were collected from trial participants at day 0 and at day 28 after the second dose.

The source material was peripheral blood, sampled on day 0 of MenACWY control vaccination. The sequence links TRBV4-2 to TRBJ2-1; the D gene is possibly TRBD1, with 5 bases matching. The TCR comes from an adult in good health. The CDR3 amino acid sequence is: CASSQDRVSYNEQFF. The nucleotide sequence is TGTGCCAGCAGCCAAGACAGGGTCTCCTACAATGAGCAGTTCTTC.